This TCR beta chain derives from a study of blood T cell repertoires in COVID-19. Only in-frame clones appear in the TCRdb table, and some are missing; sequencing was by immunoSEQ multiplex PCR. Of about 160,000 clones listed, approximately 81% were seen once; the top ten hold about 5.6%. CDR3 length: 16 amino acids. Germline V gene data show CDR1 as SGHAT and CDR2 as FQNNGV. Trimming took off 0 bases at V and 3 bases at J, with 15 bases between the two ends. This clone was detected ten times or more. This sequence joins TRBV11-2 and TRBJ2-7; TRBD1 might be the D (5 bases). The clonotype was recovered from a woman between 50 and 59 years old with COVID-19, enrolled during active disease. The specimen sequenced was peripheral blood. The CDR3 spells CASSLDRQGQFYEQYF. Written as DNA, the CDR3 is TGTGCCAGCAGCTTAGATCGGCAGGGTCAATTCTACGAGCAGTACTTC.